The 18 T cell receptor beta chains below were found in one sample sequenced in a study of blood T cell repertoires in COVID-19. The assay was immunoSEQ multiplex PCR, and TCRdb's table has in-frame clones only and misses some. This table holds more than 150,000 clones, about four fifths found once. Material: peripheral blood. All receptors come from a woman of 80 years or more with COVID-19, enrolled during active disease.

The chain carries TRBV7-9 and TRBJ2-5; D is uncertain. The CDR3 sequence is 13 residues long. CDR1 SEHNR and CDR2 FQNEAQ come from the germline V gene (reference sequence). V gave up 5 bases and J gave up 2 bases, with 9 bases separating them. The chain's CDR3 is CASSDTNQETQYF. The CDR3 DNA reads TGTGCCAGCAGCGACACAAATCAAGAGACCCAGTACTTC. Filled out from reference TRBV7-9 and TRBJ2-5, the complete variable domain reads DTGVSQNPRHKITKRGQNVTFRCDPISEHNRLYWYRQTLGQGPEFLTYFQNEAQLEKSRLLSDRFSAERPKGSFSTLEIQRTEQGDSAMYLCASSDTNQETQYFGPGTRLLVL.

The V call is TRBV6-2 or TRBV6-3, the J call TRBJ1-2; D might be TRBD1 (5 bases). This CDR3 contains 15 residues. The germline V gene encodes CDR1 MNHEY and CDR2 SVGEGT. V lost 2 bases and J lost 4, with 14 bases in between. CDR3 in DNA: TGTGCCAGCAGTTACACCGACAAGACAGCCTATGGCTACACCTTC. This encodes CASSYTDKTAYGYTF.

This chain uses TRBV28 with TRBJ2-1; 8 positions agree with TRBD2. CDR1 and CDR2 (germline): MDHEN, SYDVKM. This CDR3 contains 14 residues. V dropped 5 bases and J dropped 4; count of bases not matched to a gene: 4. CDR3 nucleotide sequence: TGTGCCAGCAGTGGGGCGGGAGGTTACAATGAGCAGTTCTTC. Encoded protein: CASSGAGGYNEQFF.

CDR3 protein: CASSRYRDQETQYF. Here the CDR3 DNA reads TGTGCCAGCAGCCGATACAGGGACCAAGAGACCCAGTACTTC. The chain couples TRBV5-4 to TRBJ2-5; D is possibly TRBD1 (6 bases). The CDR3 extends over 14 amino acids. Trimming took 4 bases from V and 0 from J, leaving 10 bases between them. CDR1 is SGHNT and CDR2 is YYREEE in the germline V gene (reference sequence).

The chain recombines TRBV6-6 with TRBJ1-2, with D perhaps TRBD1 (5 bases). V gave up 5 bases and J gave up 8 bases, with 9 bases separating them. The germline V gene has CDR1 MNHNY and CDR2 SVGAGI (reference sequence). This CDR3 spans 11 amino acids. The CDR3 coding sequence is TGTGCCAGCAGTGCAGGGCCAGGCTACACCTTC. It yields the protein CASSAGPGYTF.

Concerning this clone itself: It may be a read error: a sequence one base away is much more abundant. The chain has TRBV5-6 and TRBJ2-5; D uncertain. The CDR3 spans 11 residues. Germline V gene data show CDR1 as SGHDT and CDR2 as YYEEEE. Trimming stripped 2 bases from V and 5 bases from J, with 4 bases between. For the CDR3, the DNA is TGTGCCAGCAGCTTACTGGAGACCCAGTACTTC. This codes for CASSLLETQYF.

V and J are TRBV7-3 and TRBJ1-2; possibly TRBD1 for D (5 bases). Germline V lookup: CDR1 SGHTA, CDR2 FQGTGA. The CDR3 loop spans 13 amino acids. V was clipped by 5 bases and J by 8 bases, with 15 bases between them. CDR3 sequence reads: CASSPRRDGGYTF. In DNA form, the CDR3 reads TGTGCCAGCAGCCCCCGCAGGGATGGCGGCTACACCTTC.

J is TRBJ2-7 and V is TRBV10-3; 9 bases are shared with TRBD2. From germline, CDR1 is ENHRY and CDR2 SYGVKD. J lost 5 bases, V lost 5 bases, and 4 bases had no gene match. The CDR3 is 13 residues long. The CDR3 here is CAISTRLADEQYF. The CDR3 DNA reads TGTGCCATCAGTACCAGACTAGCGGACGAGCAGTACTTC.

This clone came up a few times. V is TRBV6-5 and J is TRBJ1-1, with D perhaps matching TRBD1 (5 bases). The CDR3 loop spans 11 amino acids. Trimming removed 6 bases at V and 5 bases at J, with 7 bases between. Germline V gene sequence: CDR1 MNHEY, CDR2 SVGAGI. This chain's CDR3 is CASRGLTEAFF. DNA of the CDR3: TGTGCCAGCAGGGGGCTTACTGAAGCTTTCTTT.

In DNA, the CDR3 is TGCGCCAGCAGCCTGACAGGGGTAGGCAATGAGCAGTTCTTC. Translation: CASSLTGVGNEQFF. The chain links TRBV5-1 to TRBJ2-1; 8 bases agree with TRBD1. The CDR3 covers 14 residues. The J segment lost 6 bases and the V segment lost 4 bases, leaving 6 bases of the junction unmatched. Germline assignment: CDR1 SGHRS and CDR2 YFSETQ. The whole variable domain, filled in from reference TRBV5-1 and TRBJ2-1, reads KAGVTQTPRYLIKTRGQQVTLSCSPISGHRSVSWYQQTPGQGLQFLFEYFSETQRNKGNFPGRFSGRQFSNSRSEMNVSTLELGDSALYLCASSLTGVGNEQFFGPGTRLTVL.

J is TRBJ2-2 and V is TRBV19; 8 nucleotides line up with TRBD2. This CDR3 spans 16 amino acids. Germline V gene sequence: CDR1 LNHDA, CDR2 SQIVND (reference sequence). With 3 bases clipped from V and 4 bases from J, the junction kept 7 bases outside the gene matches. For the CDR3, the DNA is TGTGCCAGTAGTATCTCGGGAGGGCCAGTCACCGGGGAGCTGTTTTTT. This codes for CASSISGGPVTGELFF.

The chain recombines TRBV5-6 with TRBJ1-2; D gene unclear. CDR1 SGHDT and CDR2 YYEEEE come from the germline V gene. CDR3 length: 15 amino acids. Trimming removed 2 bases from V and 8 bases from J, with 19 bases in between. As DNA, the CDR3 is TGTGCCAGCAGCTTACCCACCCTGGCGGTTAGCGGCTACACCTTC. Encoded protein: CASSLPTLAVSGYTF.

The chain couples TRBV24-1 to TRBJ2-1, with 16 bases matching TRBD2. This CDR3 contains 20 residues. In germline, CDR1 is KGHDR, CDR2 SFDVKD. Unmatched junction bases numbered 9, after V lost 4 bases and J lost 1 base. CDR3 coding DNA: TGTGCCACCAGTGACTCCGTACCGGGACTAGCGGGAGGGTCCTACAATGAGCAGTTCTTC. Protein: CATSDSVPGLAGGSYNEQFF.

The rearrangement uses TRBV4-1 and TRBJ2-7; D gene uncertain. Germline CDR1 is MGHRA and CDR2 is YSYEKL. Between the trimmed V and J ends, which lost 3 bases and 6 bases, there was a span of 12 bases. This CDR3 has 13 residues. In DNA form, the CDR3 reads TGCGCCAGCAGCCACTTTCAGGTATCCGAGCAGTACTTC. Encoded protein: CASSHFQVSEQYF.

The V and J genes are TRBV19 and TRBJ1-2; 9 nucleotides line up with TRBD1. This CDR3 is 15 amino acids long. Germline CDR1 LNHDA, CDR2 SQIVND (reference sequence). V dropped 6 bases and J dropped 0; count of bases not matched to a gene: 5. The chain's CDR3 is CASRDRGNSNYGYTF. The DNA of the CDR3 is TGTGCCAGTAGGGACAGGGGAAACTCTAACTATGGCTACACCTTC.

There are a few counts of this clone. The V call is TRBV6-5, the J call TRBJ1-4; D possibly corresponds to TRBD1 (5 bases). Germline CDR1 MNHEY, CDR2 SVGAGI. Trimming left V 6 bases short and J 10 bases short, with 12 bases between. CDR3 length: 12 amino acids. The CDR3 protein is CASSSGNRKLFF. The DNA of the CDR3 is TGTGCCAGCAGCTCAGGGAATCGAAAACTGTTTTTT.

V gene TRBV6-2 or TRBV6-3 combines with J gene TRBJ2-2, with TRBD1 as a possible D gene (5 bases). CDR3 length equals 14 residues. The V end lost 5 bases, the J end lost 6 bases, and 13 bases lay between the germline ends. CDR1 MNHEY and CDR2 SVGEGT come from the germline V gene. In DNA form, the CDR3 reads TGTGCCAGCAGTGAGGCAGGGCTTGCCGGGGAGCTGTTTTTT. This encodes CASSEAGLAGELFF.

The chain combines TRBV3-1 (or the pseudogene TRBV3-2) with TRBJ2-7; 8 bases map to TRBD2. The CDR3 has 15 amino acids. CDR1 LGHDT and CDR2 YNNKEL come from the germline V gene (reference sequence). V was clipped by 3 bases and J by 3 bases; unmatched bases: 7. The CDR3 DNA reads as TGTGCCAGCAGCCAGATTAGCGGGACCTACTACGAGCAGTACTTC. Residues: CASSQISGTYYEQYF.